These 14 T cell receptor beta chains were all obtained from the same sample, sequenced in a study of cytomegalovirus exposure and HLA in healthy donors. Sequencing used immunoSEQ multiplex PCR; TCRdb keeps in-frame clones, though not all of them. The table records about 83,000 clones, about 96% of them present only once. The sequenced material came from PBMCs. These receptors originate from a young woman in good health and CMV-seronegative.

The chain carries TRBV7-9 and TRBJ2-7; 7 nucleotides agree with TRBD2. The CDR3 runs to 14 residues. V lost 5 bases and J lost 1; bases outside the gene matches: 5. The germline gives CDR1 SEHNR, CDR2 FQNEAQ (reference sequence). DNA for the CDR3: TGTGCCAGCAGCCAGTTGGGGGGGTCCTACGAGCAGTACTTC. Its protein is CASSQLGGSYEQYF.

The genes are TRBV6-5 and TRBJ2-7; 8 nucleotides line up with TRBD2. This CDR3 has 14 residues. V shed 11 bases and J 0 bases; nucleotides not matched to a gene: 9. Germline V gene lookup returns CDR1 MNHEY and CDR2 SVGAGI. The chain's CDR3 is CAARRGAGSYEQYF. In nucleotides, the CDR3 is TGTGCCGCCCGGCGGGGGGCGGGCTCCTACGAGCAGTACTTC.

The gene calls are TRBV6-6 and TRBJ2-1, with D maybe TRBD1 (6 bases). CDR1 and CDR2 from the germline V gene are MNHNY and SVGAGI (reference sequence). CDR3 length equals 12 residues. Trimming shortened V by 6 bases and J by 13 bases, and 16 bases separated the two germline ends. The CDR3 region has the DNA TGTGCCAGCAGAATTATGGGGGCCGACCAGTTCTTC. This encodes CASRIMGADQFF.

The rearrangement uses TRBV10-2 and TRBJ2-5; TRBD1 matches at 9 bases. Germline V gene data show CDR1 as WSHSY and CDR2 as SAAADI. J was trimmed by 1 base and V by 10 bases; bases with no gene match: 4. The CDR3 has 13 amino acids. The CDR3 DNA sequence: TGCGCCACCACGGGACAGGGCCAAGAGACCCAGTACTTC. Its protein is CATTGQGQETQYF.

The rearrangement uses TRBV11-2 and TRBJ2-6, with a possible D match to TRBD1 (6 bases). Germline CDR1 SGHAT, CDR2 FQNNGV. Trimming took off 4 bases at V and 2 bases at J, with 12 bases between the two ends. The CDR3 is 16 amino acids. The CDR3 region has the DNA TGTGCCAGCAGCTCGCACGCAGGGGCTGGGGCCAACGTCCTGACTTTC. Amino acid sequence: CASSSHAGAGANVLTF.

The chain links TRBV30 to TRBJ1-4; D is unclear. The V end lost 0 bases, the J end lost 7 bases, and 12 bases lay between the germline ends. Germline assignment: CDR1 GTSNPN and CDR2 SVGIG (reference sequence). The CDR3 sequence is 14 residues long. The CDR3 sequence is CAWSVSVRIEKLFF. CDR3 DNA sequence: TGTGCCTGGAGTGTATCAGTGCGGATTGAAAAACTGTTTTTT.

This chain connects TRBV2 to TRBJ2-3; tentative D call: TRBD2 (6 bases). The germline gives CDR1 SNHLY, CDR2 FYNNEI. CDR3 length: 15 residues. V lost 3 bases and J lost 1, with 11 bases in between. CDR3 nucleotide sequence: TGTGCCAGCAGTGAGTCTAGCGTCGGCACAGATACGCAGTATTTT. This codes for CASSESSVGTDTQYF.

The chain is built from TRBV9 and TRBJ1-1; a possible D gene is TRBD1 (5 bases). CDR1 and CDR2 (germline): SGDLS, YYNGEE. CDR3 length: 16 residues. V lost 7 bases to trimming and J lost 1 base, with 20 bases between them. CDR3 loop: CASGHPKADSNTEAFF. For the CDR3, the DNA is TGTGCCAGCGGACACCCTAAGGCAGACTCGAACACTGAAGCTTTCTTT.

This rearrangement joins TRBV27 to TRBJ1-2; maybe TRBD1 (5 bases). Deletions cut 5 bases from V and 8 bases from J, with 18 bases between. CDR1 and CDR2 from the germline V gene are MNHEY and SMNVEV (reference sequence). This CDR3 has 14 amino acids. The CDR3 is CASSPGTGISGYTF. Written as DNA, the CDR3 is TGTGCCAGCAGTCCGGGGACTGGGATAAGCGGCTACACCTTC.

CDR3 sequence: CASSTYLYNEQFF. CDR3 DNA: TGCGCCAGCAGCACATACCTTTACAATGAGCAGTTCTTC. The chain is built from TRBV5-1 and TRBJ2-1; D is unresolved. V gave up 4 bases and J gave up 4 bases, with 9 bases separating them. Germline CDR1 is SGHRS and CDR2 is YFSETQ. The CDR3 totals 13 residues.

This clone came up once. The J gene is TRBJ2-7, the V gene TRBV7-9; perhaps TRBD2 as D (6 bases). The germline CDR1 and CDR2 sequences are SEHNR and FQNEAQ (reference sequence). The CDR3 spans 16 residues. With 5 bases removed from V and 0 bases from J, the gap between germline ends came to 17 bases. CDR3 sequence: CASSNRGGGNSYEQYF. The CDR3 bases are TGTGCCAGCAGCAACCGAGGTGGGGGGAACTCCTACGAGCAGTACTTC. The entire variable domain, with the rest obtained from reference TRBV7-9 and TRBJ2-7, is as follows: DTGVSQNPRHKITKRGQNVTFRCDPISEHNRLYWYRQTLGQGPEFLTYFQNEAQLEKSRLLSDRFSAERPKGSFSTLEIQRTEQGDSAMYLCASSNRGGGNSYEQYFGPGTRLTVT.

V gene TRBV20-1 combines with J gene TRBJ2-7; possible D gene TRBD2, 5 bases. This CDR3 spans 11 amino acids. V was cut by 7 bases and J by 2 bases, with 9 bases left in between. The germline V gene encodes CDR1 DFQATT and CDR2 SNEGSKA (reference sequence). CDR3 coding DNA: TGCAGTGTTGGGAGCCCCTACGAGCAGTACTTC. This encodes CSVGSPYEQYF.

The V call is TRBV7-6, the J call TRBJ1-1; 7 positions agree with TRBD1. The J segment lost 8 bases and the V segment lost 4 bases, leaving 10 bases of the junction unmatched. CDR1 and CDR2 (germline): SGHVS, FNYEAQ. This CDR3 is built from 14 residues. The CDR3 protein is CASSSRDSRAEAFF. In DNA, the CDR3 is TGTGCCAGCAGCTCACGGGACAGCCGTGCCGAAGCTTTCTTT.

The genes are TRBV5-6 and TRBJ2-2, with TRBD2 matching over 11 bases. The V gene's germline CDR1 is SGHDT and CDR2 YYEEEE. The CDR3 contains 14 residues. After removal of 4 bases from V and 7 bases from J, the junction contained 3 bases not matched to a gene. CDR3 in amino acids: CASSLGLAGGELFF. CDR3 DNA: TGTGCCAGCAGCCTAGGACTAGCGGGCGGGGAGCTGTTTTTT.